The 18 T cell receptor beta chains below all came from one sample that was sequenced in a study of Ad26.COV2.S vaccination and SARS-CoV-2 variants. Treatment noted: over 15 received Ad26.COV2.S at low or high dose, single or two shots; roughly five received placebo; per-sample allocation not given. Sampling was performed 63 days after the first vaccine or placebo injection. Clones were read by immunoSEQ multiplex PCR, and TCRdb kept only the in-frame ones, dropping some. The sample shows about 410,000 clones, roughly 90% of them seen only once. The sequenced sample was peripheral blood, obtained in a trial of Ad26.COV2.S vaccine versus placebo. These TCRs come from a person between 18 and 65 years old who received the Ad26.COV2.S COVID-19 vaccine or a placebo.

The genes are TRBV5-6 and TRBJ1-6; no clear D gene. CDR3 length: 16 residues. V lost 2 bases and J 7 bases, leaving 16 bases between the germline ends. The germline V gene has CDR1 SGHDT and CDR2 YYEEEE. Here the CDR3 DNA reads TGTGCCAGCAGCTTAAGGACGGTATCGGACAATTCACCCCTCCACTTT. Its protein is CASSLRTVSDNSPLHF.

The rearrangement joins TRBV7-6 to TRBJ1-4; 9 bases match TRBD1. CDR1 is SGHVS, CDR2 FNYEAQ, per germline. The CDR3 is 15 amino acids. The V and J ends lost 4 bases and 8 bases, in that order; junction bases with no gene match: 8. CDR3 region: CASSSTGTGMEKLFF. In DNA, the CDR3 is TGTGCCAGCAGCTCGACCGGGACAGGGATGGAAAAACTGTTTTTT.

CDR3 loop: CASSISPSGGEETQYF. The DNA for the CDR3 is TGTGCCAGTAGTATCTCCCCCTCCGGCGGGGAAGAGACCCAGTACTTC. This chain connects TRBV19 to TRBJ2-5; tentatively, D is TRBD2 (6 bases). V was pared by 3 bases and J by 3 bases, with 17 bases between. Germline-derived CDR1 and CDR2 are LNHDA and SQIVND (reference sequence). This CDR3 spans 16 amino acids.

The V and J genes are TRBV10-1 and TRBJ1-5, with a tentative D call TRBD1 (5 bases). Per the germline V gene, CDR1 is WNHNN and CDR2 is SYGVQD (reference sequence). V shed 11 bases and J shed 6 bases, with 14 bases lying between them. CDR3 length: 12 amino acids. The CDR3 nucleotides are TGCGCCTCCAGGCAGGGAATTCAGCCCCAGCATTTT. Translating it yields CASRQGIQPQHF.

The rearrangement joins TRBV9 to TRBJ1-6; 7 bases align to TRBD1. Germline-derived CDR1 and CDR2 are SGDLS and YYNGEE. The CDR3 loop spans 17 amino acids. Trimming removed 0 bases from V and 0 bases from J; junction bases left unmatched: 3. CDR3 sequence reads: CASSVGGQLSYNSPLHF. CDR3 DNA: TGTGCCAGCAGCGTAGGGGGACAGCTCTCCTATAATTCACCCCTCCACTTT.

The chain uses TRBV6-2 or TRBV6-3 and TRBJ1-1, with D perhaps matching TRBD1 (5 bases). The CDR3 length is 14 residues. The germline CDR1 and CDR2 sequences are MNHEY and SVGEGT. Trimming shortened V by 6 bases and J by 1 base, and 12 bases separated the two germline ends. The CDR3 spells CASSRGARNTEAFF. Written as DNA, the CDR3 is TGTGCCAGCAGCCGAGGGGCTAGGAACACTGAAGCTTTCTTT.

The chain employs TRBV5-1 and TRBJ2-1; D is perhaps TRBD1 (5 bases). The CDR3 consists of 18 residues. Germline CDR1 SGHRS, CDR2 YFSETQ. Between the trimmed V and J ends, which lost 2 bases and 4 bases, there was a span of 22 bases. The CDR3 reads CASSLPRDPRKGYNEQFF. The CDR3 DNA sequence: TGCGCCAGCAGCTTACCCAGGGATCCCCGCAAAGGATACAATGAGCAGTTCTTC. Full variable domain (remainder filled in from reference TRBV5-1 and TRBJ2-1): KAGVTQTPRYLIKTRGQQVTLSCSPISGHRSVSWYQQTPGQGLQFLFEYFSETQRNKGNFPGRFSGRQFSNSRSEMNVSTLELGDSALYLCASSLPRDPRKGYNEQFFGPGTRLTVL.

This chain links TRBV30 with TRBJ1-1; no definite D call. Trimming removed 5 bases from V and 1 base from J, with 11 bases in between. The CDR3 runs 13 residues. Germline V CDR1 and CDR2: GTSNPN, SVGIG (reference sequence). The CDR3 DNA reads TGTGCCTGGGCCTTGCAGGAGAACACTGAAGCTTTCTTT. It is translated as CAWALQENTEAFF.

The chain recombines TRBV9 with TRBJ2-1, with D uncertain. V was trimmed by 1 base and J by 7 bases, leaving 12 bases between them. Germline lookup yields CDR1 SGDLS and CDR2 YYNGEE. There are 14 residues in the CDR3. CDR3: CASSVSSVSNEQFF. The CDR3 DNA reads as TGTGCCAGCAGCGTATCTTCTGTGAGTAATGAGCAGTTCTTC.

This chain joins TRBV19 and TRBJ1-1; D unclear. The germline gives CDR1 LNHDA, CDR2 SQIVND (reference sequence). The length of the CDR3 is 12 residues. Deletions cut 10 bases from V and 4 bases from J, with 13 bases between. As DNA, the CDR3 is TGTGCCACACTGGTTGTACTCACTGAAGCTTTCTTT. Translation: CATLVVLTEAFF.

This clone was seen a single time. The rearrangement uses TRBV28 and TRBJ2-1; 12 bases line up with TRBD2. The CDR3 runs 16 residues. The V and J ends lost 3 bases and 11 bases, in that order; junction bases with no gene match: 11. Germline CDR1 reads MDHEN; CDR2 reads SYDVKM. The CDR3 sequence is CASSFPRGTSGSKQFF. Written as DNA, the CDR3 is TGTGCCAGCAGTTTCCCGAGGGGGACTAGCGGGTCTAAGCAGTTCTTC.

DNA of the CDR3: TGTGCCAGCAGAGCCCTGGACAGGGTGAACACTGAAGCTTTCTTT. Translated: CASRALDRVNTEAFF. This sequence joins TRBV3-1 (or the pseudogene TRBV3-2) and TRBJ1-1, with TRBD1 matching over 8 bases. From germline, CDR1 is LGHDT and CDR2 YNNKEL (reference sequence). The CDR3 contains 15 residues. V trimming: 6 bases; J trimming: 0 bases; junction bases outside the gene matches: 6.

The chain has TRBV11-2 and TRBJ1-3; D ambiguous. This CDR3 is 15 amino acids long. Germline CDR1 SGHAT, CDR2 FQNNGV. Trimming removed 0 bases from V and 3 bases from J, with 9 bases in between. The CDR3 DNA reads as TGTGCCAGCAGCTTAGATCCGTACCGTGGAAACACCATATATTTT. Translation gives CASSLDPYRGNTIYF. The entire variable domain, with the rest obtained from reference TRBV11-2 and TRBJ1-3, is as follows: EAGVAQSPRYKIIEKRQSVAFWCNPISGHATLYWYQQILGQGPKLLIQFQNNGVVDDSQLPKDRFSAERLKGVDSTLKIQPAKLEDSAVYLCASSLDPYRGNTIYFGEGSWLTVV.

The chain is built from TRBV5-6 and TRBJ2-3; TRBD1 might be the D (6 bases). Germline V lookup: CDR1 SGHDT, CDR2 YYEEEE. V was cut by 0 bases and J by 5 bases, with 16 bases left in between. The CDR3 totals 16 residues. In nucleotides, the CDR3 is TGTGCCAGCAGCTTGGTGGAGTCTAGGGGGATAGATACGCAGTATTTT. Translating it yields CASSLVESRGIDTQYF.

This chain links TRBV1 with TRBJ1-2; TRBD1, as called in the table, went unchecked against the DNA. TRBV1 is annotated as a pseudogene. The length of the CDR3 is 15 residues. The CDR3 bases are TGCACCAGCAGCCAAGAGAAGGGACATGGCTATGGCTACACCTTC. The encoded protein is CTSSQEKGHGYGYTF.

This chain links TRBV18 with TRBJ2-5; D is unclear. CDR3 length: 15 residues. CDR1 and CDR2 (germline): KGHSH, LQKENI. V lost 3 bases to trimming and J lost 1 base, with 12 bases between them. The CDR3: CASSPQAKLQETQYF. The CDR3 DNA reads as TGTGCCAGCTCACCCCAAGCTAAACTCCAAGAGACCCAGTACTTC. Full variable domain (remainder filled in from reference TRBV18 and TRBJ2-5): NAGVMQNPRHLVRRRGQEARLRCSPMKGHSHVYWYRQLPEEGLKFMVYLQKENIIDESGMPKERFSAEFPKEGPSILRIQQVVRGDSAAYFCASSPQAKLQETQYFGPGTRLLVL.

This clone was picked up a small number of times. The gene calls are TRBV14 and TRBJ2-1, with D perhaps assigned TRBD1 or TRBD2 (5 bases each). Germline V gene lookup returns CDR1 SGHDN and CDR2 FVKESK. The length of the CDR3 is 19 residues. Trimming removed 4 bases from V and 0 bases from J, with 22 bases in between. The CDR3 region is CASSPTWRTPGSSYNEQFF. In DNA form, the CDR3 reads TGTGCCAGCAGCCCGACATGGCGGACCCCAGGGAGCTCCTACAATGAGCAGTTCTTC.

The chain combines TRBV9 with TRBJ1-5; 7 nucleotides match TRBD1. The CDR3 covers 15 residues. With V trimmed by 5 bases and J by 6 bases, 11 bases remained unmatched. The germline V gene has CDR1 SGDLS and CDR2 YYNGEE. CDR3 region: CASSAGTALSQPQHF. For the CDR3, the DNA is TGTGCCAGCAGTGCCGGGACAGCCCTCAGTCAGCCCCAGCATTTT.